Listed below are T cell receptor beta chains from one sample, sequenced in a study of read filtering for tumor transcriptome and immune sequencing. Using its own MiXCR run on the reads, TCRdb lists one record per CDR3 protein. The sample has 100,000 to 150,000 distinct CDR3 sequences; 10% to 15% are singletons. The sequenced sample was a population of CD138-negative cells sorted from bone marrow. The receptor source for this set is a donor older than 35 with multiple myeloma. The conserved cysteine and the conserved F or W are not part of the CDR3 here. Each record gives: J gene, V gene, CDR3 protein.

>TRBJ2-7|TRBV7-9
ASLGLAGNEQY
>TRBJ2-1|TRBV6-6
ASSYSTASGSSEQF
>TRBJ2-7|TRBV2
ASSRQGGYEQY
>TRBJ2-1|TRBV7-9
ASSLGLAGKGNEQF
>TRBJ2-6|TRBV5-1
ASSLFAPRSSGANVLT
>TRBJ2-1|TRBV6-6
ASSYSKYYNEQF
>TRBJ1-5|TRBV28
ASSRVQGNQPQH
>TRBJ1-4|TRBV20-1
SAIPLTSNEKLF
>TRBJ2-7|TRBV29-1
SAIEGASSYEQY
>TRBJ2-3|TRBV5-1
ASSLELAGEDTQY
>TRBJ1-4|TRBV15
ATSRDPAVGNEKLF
>TRBJ2-3|TRBV10-2
ASRGFQLTPTDTQY
>TRBJ1-1|TRBV7-9
ASSSGTGDTEAF
>TRBJ1-4|TRBV19
ASSKGTATNEKLF
>TRBJ2-3|TRBV29-1
SAAPDSTDTQY
>TRBJ2-5|TRBV5-1
ASSLALGASQETQY
>TRBJ2-1|TRBV29-1
SARAFDEQF
>TRBJ2-3|TRBV20-1
SARGFGTDTQY
>TRBJ2-1|TRBV13
ASLLAGRNEQF
>TRBJ1-2|TRBV6-6
ASSPPGGLSYT
>TRBJ2-3|TRBV6-1
ASLAGQGGDTQY
>TRBJ2-3|TRBV6-1
ASSEGMGLTDTQY
>TRBJ1-5|TRBV29-1
SVMTDSNQPQH
>TRBJ1-2|TRBV12-3/TRBV12-4
ASGFESGGHGYT
>TRBJ1-1|TRBV5-1
ASSTPGGDVLGSTEAF
>TRBJ1-5|TRBV5-8
ASSLIRDGNQPQH
>TRBJ2-3|TRBV29-1
SVEDTSTDTQY
>TRBJ2-2|TRBV4-2
ASSRSAGTSGTGELF
>TRBJ2-2|TRBV2
ASRVTGGTGELF